These 15 T cell receptor beta chains were sequenced from one sample in a study of PD-L1 blockade in urothelial cancer (dated by TCRdb to 2017 to 2019). Library preparation used the immunoSEQ multiplex PCR assay. The table was pulled from immuneACCESS by TCRdb, which kept in-frame rearrangements only. Such tables lose some clones; where checked, under half of the loss comes from unresolved V genes, and the rest has no known cause. For this sample the table gives just over 50,000 clones, of which around 87% were detected only once. 15% to 20% of the sample is held by the ten biggest clonotypes. This sample comprised PBMCs, obtained around atezolizumab (anti-PD-L1) treatment. The source of these receptors is a man in his sixties with urothelial cancer.

This chain joins TRBV5-1 and TRBJ2-1; 11 bases map to TRBD2. Per germline, CDR1 SGHRS and CDR2 YFSETQ. The CDR3 loop spans 14 amino acids. The V segment lost 2 bases and the J segment 8 bases; nucleotides outside the gene matches: 3. CDR3 region: CASSLTSGSHEQFF. DNA of the CDR3: TGCGCCAGCAGCTTAACTAGCGGGAGTCATGAGCAGTTCTTC.

This chain links TRBV9 with TRBJ2-5, with 9 positions matching TRBD2. Germline-derived CDR1 and CDR2 are SGDLS and YYNGEE. V shed 4 bases and J 3 bases; nucleotides not matched to a gene: 10. This CDR3 spans 16 amino acids. The CDR3 here is CASSPEAGGPEETQYF. CDR3 nucleotide sequence: TGTGCCAGCAGCCCAGAGGCGGGAGGGCCCGAAGAGACCCAGTACTTC. The variable domain in full, with the rest retrieved from reference TRBV9 and TRBJ2-5, is DSGVTQTPKHLITATGQRVTLRCSPRSGDLSVYWYQQSLDQGLQFLIQYYNGEERAKGNILERFSAQQFPDLHSELNLSSLELGDSALYFCASSPEAGGPEETQYFGPGTRLLVL.

This chain joins TRBV11-2 and TRBJ1-4; a possible D gene is TRBD1 (5 bases). The CDR3 has 15 residues. Trimming shortened V by 5 bases and J by 2 bases, and 12 bases separated the two germline ends. Germline V lookup: CDR1 SGHAT, CDR2 FQNNGV. Here the CDR3 DNA reads TGTGCCAGCAGCCGCTTTGGGGGGACTAATGAAAAACTGTTTTTT. It codes for CASSRFGGTNEKLFF.

This chain joins TRBV6-5 and TRBJ1-3; no reliable D call. Germline V gene data show CDR1 as MNHEY and CDR2 as SVGAGI. V was cut by 0 bases and J by 2 bases, with 11 bases left in between. CDR3 size: 16 residues. CDR3 nucleotide sequence: TGTGCCAGCAGTTACTCGTCCGGGAGTACTGGAAACACCATATATTTT. Protein product: CASSYSSGSTGNTIYF.

This clone was seen just once. V is TRBV2 and J is TRBJ1-2; 8 positions agree with TRBD1. With V trimmed by 5 bases and J by 6 bases, 8 bases remained unmatched. CDR1 SNHLY and CDR2 FYNNEI come from the germline V gene. The CDR3 runs 14 residues. CDR3 sequence: CASSRVDRGDGYTF. The CDR3 DNA reads as TGTGCCAGCAGTCGAGTAGACAGGGGTGATGGCTACACCTTC.

This clone was detected a few times. The chain joins TRBV30 to TRBJ2-2; D call uncertain. This CDR3 has 14 residues. Germline loops: CDR1 GTSNPN, CDR2 SVGIG (reference sequence). V shed 0 bases and J shed 1 base, with 6 bases lying between them. The CDR3 DNA sequence: TGTGCCTGGAGTGTGTCAGGGAACACCGGGGAGCTGTTTTTT. This gives the protein CAWSVSGNTGELFF.

This chain links TRBV30 with TRBJ2-7, with D perhaps matching TRBD1 (6 bases). The CDR3 has 15 amino acids. CDR1 is GTSNPN and CDR2 is SVGIG in the germline V gene (reference sequence). V was shortened by 3 bases and J by 0 bases, with 15 bases between the two germline ends. The CDR3 region is CAWSLQGSRSYEQYF. The DNA for the CDR3 is TGTGCCTGGAGCTTACAGGGTTCACGCTCCTACGAGCAGTACTTC.

The CDR3 region is CASSWPRGGQSSTDTQYF. CDR3 nucleotides: TGTGCCAGCAGTTGGCCCCGTGGCGGACAGTCTAGCACAGATACGCAGTATTTT. This chain links TRBV28 with TRBJ2-3; perhaps TRBD1 as D (6 bases). CDR1 is MDHEN, CDR2 SYDVKM, per germline. CDR3 size: 18 residues. The V end lost 4 bases, the J end lost 0 bases, and 20 bases lay between the germline ends. Filled out from reference TRBV28 and TRBJ2-3, the complete variable domain reads DVKVTQSSRYLVKRTGEKVFLECVQDMDHENMFWYRQDPGLGLRLIYFSYDVKMKEKGDIPEGYSVSREKKERFSLILESASTNQTSMYLCASSWPRGGQSSTDTQYFGPGTRLTVL.

The genes are TRBV7-3 and TRBJ1-5, with D possibly TRBD1 on 6 matching bases. Germline assignment: CDR1 SGHTA and CDR2 FQGTGA. The germline V and J ends were trimmed by 3 bases and 7 bases, with 10 bases remaining between them. There are 13 residues in the CDR3. The CDR3 DNA reads TGTGCCAGCAGCTTCGGCGGGGGCCAGCCCCAGCATTTT. Its protein is CASSFGGGQPQHF.

The rearrangement uses TRBV29-1 and TRBJ2-7; D possibly corresponds to TRBD1 (6 bases). V lost 2 bases to trimming and J lost 3 bases, with 11 bases between them. CDR1 is SQVTM and CDR2 is ANQGSEA in the germline V gene. This CDR3 comprises 13 residues. CDR3: CSVENRDDYEQYF. For the CDR3, the DNA is TGCAGCGTTGAAAACAGGGACGACTACGAGCAGTACTTC.

The chain is built from TRBV20-1 and TRBJ2-3; maybe TRBD2 (5 bases). Germline CDR1 reads DFQATT; CDR2 reads SNEGSKA (reference sequence). The ends were cut back, 6 bases at V and 1 base at J, with 5 bases in the middle. CDR3 size: 11 residues. The CDR3 bases are TGCAGTGCCGGGGGCACAGATACGCAGTATTTT. Translation gives CSAGGTDTQYF.

The chain carries TRBV11-2 and TRBJ2-3, with 7 bases matching TRBD1. After removal of 1 base from V and 5 bases from J, the junction contained 0 bases not matched to a gene. This CDR3 comprises 13 residues. Germline V gene sequence: CDR1 SGHAT, CDR2 FQNNGV. Here the CDR3 reads CASSLGQGDTQYF. The DNA of the CDR3 is TGTGCCAGCAGCTTAGGACAGGGAGATACGCAGTATTTT.

The CDR3 sequence is CASSLELAGYQETQYF. DNA of the CDR3: TGTGCCAGCAGCTTAGAGCTAGCCGGTTACCAAGAGACCCAGTACTTC. The rearrangement joins TRBV7-6 to TRBJ2-5, with a possible D match to TRBD2 (5 bases). The germline V and J ends were trimmed by 1 base and 0 bases, with 12 bases remaining between them. CDR1 and CDR2 (germline): SGHVS, FNYEAQ. This CDR3 has 16 residues.

The gene calls are TRBV18 and TRBJ2-3; 8 nucleotides agree with TRBD2. The V and J ends lost 1 base and 0 bases, in that order; junction bases with no gene match: 3. This CDR3 spans 16 amino acids. CDR1 and CDR2 from the germline V gene are KGHSH and LQKENI. This chain's CDR3 is CASSPLSGTSTDTQYF. The CDR3 DNA follows: TGTGCCAGCTCACCACTTAGCGGGACGAGCACAGATACGCAGTATTTT.

This chain joins TRBV19 and TRBJ1-2; TRBD1 is a possible D gene (5 bases). Trimming shortened V by 6 bases and J by 2 bases, and 16 bases separated the two germline ends. The CDR3 has 15 residues. Germline CDR1 reads LNHDA; CDR2 reads SQIVND (reference sequence). CDR3 region: CASSPGPTENYGYTF. The CDR3, as DNA: TGTGCCAGTAGCCCGGGCCCGACAGAGAACTATGGCTACACCTTC.